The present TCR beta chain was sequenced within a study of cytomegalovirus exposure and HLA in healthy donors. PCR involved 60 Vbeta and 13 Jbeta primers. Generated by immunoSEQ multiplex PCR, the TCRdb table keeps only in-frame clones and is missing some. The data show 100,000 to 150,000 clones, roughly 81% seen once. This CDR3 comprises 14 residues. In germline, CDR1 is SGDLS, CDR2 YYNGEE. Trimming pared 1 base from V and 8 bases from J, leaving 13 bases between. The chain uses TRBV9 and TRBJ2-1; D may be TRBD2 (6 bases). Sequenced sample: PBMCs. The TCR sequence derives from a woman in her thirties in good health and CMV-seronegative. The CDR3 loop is CASSVLGGSDEQFF. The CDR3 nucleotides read TGTGCCAGCAGCGTACTCGGGGGTAGCGATGAGCAGTTCTTC.